Detailed here is one T cell receptor (beta chain). This entry belongs to a study of blood T cell repertoires in COVID-19. Study in general: Researchers got acute and convalescent COVID-19 samples from the United States, Italy and Spain.

Trimming at V came to 4 bases and at J to 5 bases, leaving 6 bases not matched to a gene. Germline values: CDR1 SGHRS, CDR2 YFSETQ. The CDR3 spans 15 residues. Original handling: Estimation of nucleated cell counts was performed using reference gene primer amplification. Sequenced by immunoSEQ multiplex PCR; TCRdb stores in-frame clones only, minus some. V, J and clone size were drawn from that table, and D and trimming were deduced from the DNA. The table includes 250,000 to 300,000 clones, around 90% detected once. Participants were aged about 18 to 89 years from around 25 US areas. Cohort placement rested on clinical history that participants reported themselves.

Sequencing used PBMCs or T cells enriched from blood (not recorded which). The rearrangement uses TRBV5-1 and TRBJ1-4; 9 nucleotides align to TRBD1. The source is a woman in her thirties who had recovered from COVID-19. CDR3 nucleotide sequence: TGCGCCAGCAGCCAGCAGGGACAGGGAAATGAAAAACTGTTTTTT. Amino acids: CASSQQGQGNEKLFF.